This T cell receptor beta chain was sequenced for a study of OX40 agonist ivuxolimab in advanced cancers. Study background: Partial responses were achieved by three patients: one hepatocellular carcinoma, two cutaneous melanoma.

Study outcomes and limitations: Expanded peripheral T-cell antigen specificity went undetermined. Both blood CD4+ and CD8+ T cells showed clonal growth by week 6 at 0.1 to 3.0 mg/kg. Some nonresponders additionally presented with little normalized T-cell clonal expansion.

Only in-frame clones appear in the TCRdb table, and some are missing; sequencing was by immunoSEQ multiplex PCR. Among about 88,000 clones, around 82% were seen once, and the ten largest hold 3% to 4.5%. For this clone: Its target is unknown.

Deletions cut 9 bases from V and 5 bases from J, with 3 bases between. The CDR3 sequence is 9 residues long. Germline CDR1 reads LNHDA; CDR2 reads SQIVND (reference sequence). The chain carries TRBV19 and TRBJ2-3; no firm D call. Sample: CD4+ or CD8+ T cells sorted from blood, taken in a trial of the OX40 agonist ivuxolimab. The TCR sequence derives from an adult with an advanced solid tumor such as melanoma, head and neck, liver or kidney cancer. The CDR3 bases are TGTGCCAGAATAGATACGCAGTATTTT. Translated, it gives CARIDTQYF.